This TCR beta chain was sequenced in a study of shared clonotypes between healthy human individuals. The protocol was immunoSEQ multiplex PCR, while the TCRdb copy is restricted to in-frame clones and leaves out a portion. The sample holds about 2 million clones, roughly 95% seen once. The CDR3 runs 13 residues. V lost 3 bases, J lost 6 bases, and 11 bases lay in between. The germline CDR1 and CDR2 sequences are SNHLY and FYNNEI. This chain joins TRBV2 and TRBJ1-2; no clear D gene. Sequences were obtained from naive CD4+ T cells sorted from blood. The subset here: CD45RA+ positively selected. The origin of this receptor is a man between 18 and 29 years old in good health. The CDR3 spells CASSDERFHGYTF. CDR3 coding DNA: TGTGCCAGCAGTGATGAACGGTTCCATGGCTACACCTTC.